The 21 T cell receptor beta chains reported below all come from one sample, sequenced in a study of blood T cell repertoires in COVID-19. Using immunoSEQ multiplex PCR, the repertoire was profiled, and TCRdb retains in-frame clones only, with some absent. The sample includes some 50,000 clones, 90% of them seen just once. Material: peripheral blood. These receptors were collected from a man aged 40-49 years with acute or convalescent COVID-19.

This chain connects TRBV3-1 (or the pseudogene TRBV3-2) to TRBJ2-7; 7 bases map to TRBD1. This CDR3 is 12 amino acids long. V dropped 4 bases and J dropped 6; count of bases not matched to a gene: 3. CDR1 is LGHDT, CDR2 YNNKEL, per germline (reference sequence). The CDR3 is CASSPGQFEQYF. CDR3 nucleotides: TGTGCCAGCAGCCCGGGACAGTTCGAGCAGTACTTC.

This rearrangement joins TRBV2 to TRBJ1-6, with D perhaps TRBD1 (5 bases). Per the germline V gene, CDR1 is SNHLY and CDR2 is FYNNEI. V lost 2 bases and J lost 5, with 10 bases in between. The CDR3 has 15 residues. CDR3: CASSEQGSDNSPLHF. The CDR3 DNA reads TGTGCCAGCAGTGAACAGGGCAGCGATAATTCACCCCTCCACTTT.

This chain joins TRBV19 and TRBJ1-2; the D is unclear. Trimming cost V 7 bases and J 4 bases, with 13 bases left between them. CDR1 LNHDA and CDR2 SQIVND come from the germline V gene (reference sequence). This CDR3 contains 13 residues. For the CDR3, the DNA is TGTGCCAGTAAGTCAGTGACTCTCTATGGCTACACCTTC. Translating it yields CASKSVTLYGYTF. Combining the CDR3 with reference TRBV19 and TRBJ1-2 gives the whole variable domain DGGITQSPKYLFRKEGQNVTLSCEQNLNHDAMYWYRQDPGQGLRLIYYSQIVNDFQKGDIAEGYSVSREKKESFPLTVTSAQKNPTAFYLCASKSVTLYGYTFGSGTRLTVV.

The chain's CDR3 is CASSLDQGQPQHF. As DNA, the CDR3 is TGTGCCAGCAGCTTGGATCAGGGGCAGCCCCAGCATTTT. This sequence joins TRBV5-4 and TRBJ1-5; weak D call: TRBD1 (6 bases). This CDR3 comprises 13 residues. The germline gives CDR1 SGHNT, CDR2 YYREEE (reference sequence). With 0 bases removed from V and 7 bases from J, the gap between germline ends came to 8 bases.

The CDR3 bases are TGTGCCAGCAGTGACAGGGGGGGCAATCAGCCCCAGCATTTT. It specifies CASSDRGGNQPQHF. This chain links TRBV2 with TRBJ1-5, with 7 bases identical to TRBD1. J was trimmed by 2 bases and V by 3 bases; bases with no gene match: 1. Germline values: CDR1 SNHLY, CDR2 FYNNEI. The CDR3 has 14 residues.

The J gene is TRBJ2-7, the V gene TRBV5-6, with 11 bases that match TRBD2. Germline V gene sequence: CDR1 SGHDT, CDR2 YYEEEE. The V and J ends lost 2 bases and 4 bases, in that order; junction bases with no gene match: 5. This CDR3 region has 15 residues. As DNA, the CDR3 is TGTGCCAGCAGCTTTAGCGGGAGGGCCTTATACGAGCAGTACTTC. Residues: CASSFSGRALYEQYF. Looking up the rest from reference TRBV5-6 and TRBJ2-7 gives the full variable domain: DAGVTQSPTHLIKTRGQQVTLRCSPKSGHDTVSWYQQALGQGPQFIFQYYEEEERQRGNFPDRFSGHQFPNYSSELNVNALLLGDSALYLCASSFSGRALYEQYFGPGTRLTVT.

This chain uses TRBV7-7 with TRBJ2-2, with unresolved D. V was pared by 4 bases and J by 3 bases, with 18 bases between. The CDR3 sequence is 17 residues long. Germline CDR1 is SSHAT and CDR2 is FNYEAQ (reference sequence). The chain's CDR3 is CASSSTVSKADTGELFF. The CDR3 nucleotides are TGTGCCAGCAGCTCCACTGTCTCAAAAGCCGACACCGGGGAGCTGTTTTTT. The full variable domain, completed using reference TRBV7-7 and TRBJ2-2, is GAGVSQSPRYKVTKRGQDVTLRCDPISSHATLYWYQQALGQGPEFLTYFNYEAQPDKSGLPSDRFSAERPEGSISTLTIQRTEQRDSAMYRCASSSTVSKADTGELFFGEGSRLTVL.

This clone is a singleton in its sample. The CDR3 DNA reads TGTGCCAGCAGCTTAGCGTTGTCTAGCGGGATAGGAGAGACCCAGTACTTC. It translates to CASSLALSSGIGETQYF. V and J are TRBV7-8 and TRBJ2-5; 9 bases map to TRBD2. Germline CDR1 and CDR2: SGHVS and FQNEAQ. Trimming cost V 0 bases and J 4 bases; bases outside gene matches: 9. The CDR3 contains 17 residues.

CDR3 protein: CASSQDRLPAYEQYF. CDR3 coding DNA: TGTGCCAGCAGCCAAGACCGACTACCGGCCTACGAGCAGTACTTC. J is TRBJ2-7 and V is TRBV3-1 (or the pseudogene TRBV3-2); tentative D call: TRBD2 (5 bases). V was clipped by 0 bases and J by 2 bases, with 11 bases between them. Looked up from germline, CDR1 is LGHDT and CDR2 is YNNKEL (reference sequence). The CDR3 length is 15 residues.

The V call is TRBV6-5, the J call TRBJ2-7; D possibly corresponds to TRBD1 (6 bases). V was pared by 6 bases and J by 6 bases, with 12 bases between. The germline V gene has CDR1 MNHEY and CDR2 SVGAGI. The CDR3 contains 12 residues. Here the CDR3 reads CASSNRVGEQYF. The CDR3 coding sequence is TGTGCCAGCAGCAACAGGGTGGGCGAGCAGTACTTC.

The chain recombines TRBV7-6 with TRBJ2-1, with 11 bases aligning to TRBD2. V dropped 4 bases and J dropped 6; count of bases not matched to a gene: 2. Germline CDR1 and CDR2: SGHVS and FNYEAQ. The CDR3 length is 14 residues. The CDR3 reads CASSSGTSGNEQFF. The CDR3 region has the DNA TGTGCCAGCAGCTCCGGGACTAGCGGCAATGAGCAGTTCTTC.

This clone was seen a few times. The chain employs TRBV27 and TRBJ2-7, with D possibly matching TRBD1 (5 bases). CDR1 and CDR2 from the germline V gene are MNHEY and SMNVEV (reference sequence). The V and J ends lost 3 bases and 6 bases respectively, with 12 bases between them. CDR3 length equals 13 residues. As DNA, the CDR3 is TGTGCCAGCAGTTTCGGTAGGGGTTCCGAGCAGTACTTC. Protein: CASSFGRGSEQYF.

The chain carries TRBV19 and TRBJ1-5; TRBD1 might be the D (6 bases). Germline values: CDR1 LNHDA, CDR2 SQIVND (reference sequence). V dropped 5 bases and J dropped 4 bases, with 12 bases sitting between them. The CDR3 is 14 residues long. The CDR3 coding sequence is TGTGCCAGTAGTCCACAGGGTCGAAATCAGCCCCAGCATTTT. As protein: CASSPQGRNQPQHF.

This clone was counted once. The genes are TRBV4-2 and TRBJ2-5, with TRBD1 as a possible D gene (5 bases). CDR3 length: 14 residues. Trimming stripped 0 bases from V and 1 base from J, with 6 bases between. The V gene's germline CDR1 is LGHNA and CDR2 YNFKEQ. The CDR3: CASSQDTGQETQYF. CDR3 sequence (DNA): TGTGCCAGCAGCCAAGATACAGGCCAAGAGACCCAGTACTTC.

This clone was seen a single time. CDR3: CAWTGAERAFF. For the CDR3, the DNA is TGTGCCTGGACTGGGGCAGAACGAGCTTTCTTT. The chain employs TRBV30 and TRBJ1-1; D perhaps matches TRBD1 (5 bases). This CDR3 has 11 residues. Germline CDR1 is GTSNPN and CDR2 is SVGIG (reference sequence). The germline V and J ends were trimmed by 4 bases and 10 bases, with 13 bases remaining between them.

The chain employs TRBV2 and TRBJ2-7; 8 nucleotides match TRBD1. Trimming at V came to 6 bases and at J to 0 bases, leaving 7 bases not matched to a gene. The CDR3 loop spans 15 amino acids. Per germline, CDR1 SNHLY and CDR2 FYNNEI. The DNA for the CDR3 is TGTGCCAGCAGCGAGGGACAGGACATCTCCTACGAGCAGTACTTC. Translation: CASSEGQDISYEQYF.

The genes are TRBV18 and TRBJ2-6; D is unclear. This CDR3 spans 13 amino acids. The germline V gene has CDR1 KGHSH and CDR2 LQKENI. Deletions cut 8 bases from V and 1 base from J, with 6 bases between. The CDR3 coding sequence is TGTGCCAGCCAGGCTTCTGGGGCCAACGTCCTGACTTTC. This codes for CASQASGANVLTF. The full variable domain, its missing parts supplied by reference TRBV18 and TRBJ2-6, is NAGVMQNPRHLVRRRGQEARLRCSPMKGHSHVYWYRQLPEEGLKFMVYLQKENIIDESGMPKERFSAEFPKEGPSILRIQQVVRGDSAAYFCASQASGANVLTFGAGSRLTVL.

The chain couples TRBV27 to TRBJ2-6, with D tentatively TRBD1 (6 bases). The CDR3 is 15 residues long. The V end lost 5 bases, the J end lost 0 bases, and 8 bases lay between the germline ends. Germline assignment: CDR1 MNHEY and CDR2 SMNVEV (reference sequence). The CDR3 bases are TGTGCCAGCAGTGCGGACAGCTCTGGGGCCAACGTCCTGACTTTC. Amino acids: CASSADSSGANVLTF.

The chain combines TRBV15 with TRBJ2-4; D may be TRBD1 (6 bases). Germline-derived CDR1 and CDR2 are LNHNV and YYDKDF (reference sequence). CDR3 length equals 16 residues. Deletions cut 0 bases from V and 8 bases from J, with 17 bases between. DNA for the CDR3: TGTGCCACCAGCAGAGAAGGGGGACGGTCCGGCTACATTCAGTACTTC. It encodes CATSREGGRSGYIQYF.

The rearrangement links TRBV7-6 to TRBJ1-4; D may be TRBD1 (6 bases). The germline V gene encodes CDR1 SGHVS and CDR2 FNYEAQ. The CDR3 is 18 amino acids. Deletions cut 1 base from V and 0 bases from J, with 15 bases between. CDR3 region: CASSLDPRTVATNEKLFF. The CDR3 DNA follows: TGTGCCAGCAGCTTAGACCCTCGGACAGTTGCAACTAATGAAAAACTGTTTTTT.

The chain uses TRBV25-1 and TRBJ1-2; D not resolved. The germline CDR1 and CDR2 sequences are MGHDK and SYGVNS. Trimming took off 4 bases at V and 4 bases at J, with 7 bases between the two ends. The CDR3 runs 12 residues. The CDR3 sequence: CASSGGSYGYTF. DNA for the CDR3: TGTGCCAGCAGTGGAGGTAGCTATGGCTACACCTTC.